This record covers a single TCR beta chain. Its antigen remains unidentified. Within one base of it there is no much larger clone, and no base qualities were kept. Including the terminal cysteine and phenylalanine, the CDR3 comprises 15 residues. Only the CDR3 region is kept as DNA, spanning 45 bases read in frame from base 1. Via the germline V gene, CDR1 is SGHRS and CDR2 YFSETQ. V is reduced by 0 bases and J by 5 bases, leaving a spacing of 13 bases between them. This specimen belongs to a study of T cells in Graves' hyperthyroidism and ophthalmopathy (dated by TCRdb to between 2018 and 2020). Notes on the research overall: Peripheral blood was collected at initial diagnosis, before any treatment. TCR V-J signatures able to tell the groups apart were searched for in a discovery cohort of 95 or so patients, of whom more than 40 had Graves' ophthalmopathy and about 60 had stable Graves' hyperthyroidism. Prospective prediction of ophthalmopathy was tested in an independent validation cohort consisting of fewer than 20 hyperthyroidism patients and over 15 patients who later progressed to ophthalmopathy. The 100 or so discovery patients were divided at random into training and test sets in a 7:3 ratio. In addition, the study compared T-cell repertoires in thyroid tissue and in blood from about 6 Graves' hyperthyroidism patients. After sampling, hyperthyroidism patients received methimazole starting at 30 mg daily, and ophthalmopathy patients received high-dose intravenous methylprednisolone. The paper reports TCR Vbeta CDR3 sequencing of 130 to 150 peripheral blood samples: around 45 ophthalmopathy, roughly 74 hyperthyroidism and roughly 17 progressor patients. What the authors observed across the whole study: A model built on a 13 V-J signature distinguished ophthalmopathy from stable hyperthyroidism, reaching 85% to 90% sensitivity and about 81% specificity in cross-validation and 80%/75% in testing. Sample size was not statistically predetermined, and blinding of investigators to group allocation was not performed. In validation, the model predicted progression to ophthalmopathy a median of about 6.8 months before onset, with approximately 68% sensitivity and 72.22% specificity. Most expanded thyroid clonotypes (frequency above 0.001) were also found in blood, which suggests that blood repertoires may mirror thyroid immune responses.

Amplification of TCR beta CDR3 regions was carried out from RNA transcripts. The first round of RT-PCR for the TCR CDR3 was performed with the HTBI primer set and the Qiagen OneStep RT-PCR kit. A second multiplex PCR round built the libraries, followed by size selection and purification. Sequencing of the libraries was done on an Illumina HiSeq2000 using paired-end 100 bp reads. Concerning the study's data processing: Raw data were processed with SOAPnuke, discarding reads with adapters, uncalled bases, mean Phred below 15, or no exact constant-primer or identifier match. High-quality paired reads were merged with COPE v1.2.5, and unique nucleotide sequences were defined as clonotypes. Clonotypes were aligned to IMGT TRBV, TRBD and TRBJ reference segments using MiTCR v1.1. The analysis included only V-J combinations with a frequency above 0.0001, which together covered 99% to 99.2% of the repertoires. The TCS score was defined as the ratio of F50 (clonal expansion) to E x V (chaos), calculated using BLOSUM62-based TCRdist between CDR3 peptides within each V-J. Welch's t-statistics and random forest reduced approximately 520 V-J features to 10 to 15, which were used in a naive Bayes classifier (R e1071). TCRdb trimmed the raw reads at Q25, called clones with MiXCR and kept productive beta chains. Identical CDR3 proteins give one entry, which carries the most common genes and DNA. It is TCRdb's table, rather than the study itself, that gives the V and J calls and clone size. The sample table shows under 800,000 distinct CDR3 sequences, and 12% to 15% are seen once. The ten largest clones take up approximately 10% of the sample.

Graves' hyperthyroidism was defined as stable when no progression to ophthalmopathy occurred over 18 months of follow-up. Hyperthyroidism patients were newly diagnosed, had a disease duration of under 2 months, and were aged 18 to 65 years. Exclusion was applied to patients with uncontrolled infections, other autoimmune diseases, pregnancy or lactation. Clinical symptoms, serum thyroxine and TRAb, thyroid ultrasound, and orbital computed tomography formed the basis for the diagnoses. Ficoll-Paque density gradient centrifugation was used to isolate PBMCs from 8 to 10 ml of fresh peripheral blood. Total RNA was extracted using Trizol reagent, and RNA quality was assessed on an Agilent 2100 Bioanalyzer.

The clonotype originates from a woman aged 18 to 35 with Graves' hyperthyroidism. Sequenced sample: blood. The chain joins TRBV5-1 to TRBJ2-3; confidence is insufficient to name the D gene. The CDR3 protein is CASSLEYPAKDTQYF. In nucleotides, the sequence is TGCGCCAGCAGCTTGGAATACCCAGCGAAAGATACGCAGTATTTT. Joined to the reference TRBV5-1 and TRBJ2-3 proteins, this CDR3 gives the full variable domain: KAGVTQTPRYLIKTRGQQVTLSCSPISGHRSVSWYQQTPGQGLQFLFEYFSETQRNKGNFPGRFSGRQFSNSRSEMNVSTLELGDSALYLCASSLEYPAKDTQYFGPGTRLTVL.